The next 20 T cell receptor beta chains were all read from a single sample in a study of T cell responses to AZD1222 COVID-19 vaccine. Sequenced by immunoSEQ multiplex PCR; TCRdb stores in-frame clones only, minus some. The repertoire holds around 89,000 clones, about 88% seen once, with just over 5.5% in the top ten. Specimen: peripheral blood, collected 28 days after the second AZD1222 dose. These receptor sequences come from an adult who received the AZD1222 COVID-19 vaccine.

This clone is medium-sized (0.01 to 0.1%) in the sample. The chain has TRBV24-1 and TRBJ2-1, with D perhaps matching TRBD1 (5 bases). The CDR3 consists of 12 residues. The V gene lost 12 bases and the J gene lost 4 bases, with 12 bases spanning the gap. Germline V CDR1 and CDR2: KGHDR, SFDVKD. The CDR3: CASEGVYNEQFF. CDR3 DNA: TGTGCCTCCGAAGGGGTTTACAATGAGCAGTTCTTC.

The chain couples TRBV27 to TRBJ2-3; TRBD2 aligns across 7 bases. This CDR3 is built from 17 residues. Germline CDR1 and CDR2: MNHEY and SMNVEV (reference sequence). V was clipped by 6 bases and J by 0 bases; unmatched bases: 12. In nucleotides, the CDR3 is TGTGCCAGCAGCCCATTCCCGGGGGGAGAAAGCACAGATACGCAGTATTTT. This translates into CASSPFPGGESTDTQYF.

The chain carries TRBV15 and TRBJ2-7, with a weak D call TRBD1 (5 bases). This CDR3 is 13 amino acids long. Germline V gene sequence: CDR1 LNHNV, CDR2 YYDKDF (reference sequence). The germline V and J ends were trimmed by 5 bases and 2 bases, with 10 bases remaining between them. The CDR3 is CATSREQAYEQYF. CDR3 nucleotide sequence: TGTGCCACCAGCCGCGAACAGGCCTACGAGCAGTACTTC.

The CDR3 nucleotides are TGTGCCACCAGCAGACCCCCCGGGACAGGGGGAATCAGACGATTCACTGAAGCTTTCTTT. It is translated as CATSRPPGTGGIRRFTEAFF. The chain employs TRBV15 and TRBJ1-1; the match to TRBD1 covers 11 bases. CDR1 is LNHNV, CDR2 YYDKDF, per germline (reference sequence). The J segment lost 4 bases and the V segment lost 2 bases, leaving 18 bases of the junction unmatched. CDR3 length: 20 residues.

The V gene is TRBV11-3, the J gene TRBJ2-5; maybe TRBD1 (6 bases). CDR1 SGHNT and CDR2 YENEEA come from the germline V gene. The CDR3 spans 14 residues. V lost 10 bases, J lost 0 bases, and 15 bases lay in between. The CDR3 region is CATRGVNNQETQYF. Here the CDR3 DNA reads TGTGCCACCAGGGGAGTAAACAACCAAGAGACCCAGTACTTC.

DNA of the CDR3: TGTGCCAGCAGCCCCCGACAGGGTCGGGGGTACCCAAATGAGCAGTTCTTC. This sequence encodes CASSPRQGRGYPNEQFF. The chain employs TRBV7-8 and TRBJ2-1; D possibly corresponds to TRBD1 (7 bases). The germline V gene has CDR1 SGHVS and CDR2 FQNEAQ. Trimming shortened V by 5 bases and J by 7 bases, and 24 bases separated the two germline ends. This CDR3 comprises 17 residues. Full variable domain (rest looked up from reference TRBV7-8 and TRBJ2-1): GAGVSQSPRYKVAKRGQDVALRCDPISGHVSLFWYQQALGQGPEFLTYFQNEAQLDKSGLPSDRFFAERPEGSVSTLKIQRTQQEDSAVYLCASSPRQGRGYPNEQFFGPGTRLTVL.

The chain joins TRBV5-1 to TRBJ2-3; D unresolved. The V and J ends lost 2 bases and 5 bases respectively, with 6 bases between them. The CDR3 covers 12 residues. Germline assignment: CDR1 SGHRS and CDR2 YFSETQ. The CDR3 region is CASSLVGDTQYF. Here the CDR3 DNA reads TGCGCCAGCAGCTTAGTAGGAGATACGCAGTATTTT.

V gene TRBV30 combines with J gene TRBJ2-7; no clear D. CDR1 GTSNPN and CDR2 SVGIG come from the germline V gene (reference sequence). V lost 0 bases, J lost 6 bases, and 6 bases lay in between. The CDR3 covers 11 residues. The CDR3 loop is CAWSVRREQYF. The CDR3 bases are TGTGCCTGGAGTGTACGACGCGAGCAGTACTTC.

This chain uses TRBV25-1 with TRBJ1-1; 8 bases fit TRBD1. The ends lost 6 bases at V and 2 bases at J; junction bases unmatched: 5. In germline, CDR1 is MGHDK, CDR2 SYGVNS. CDR3 length: 14 amino acids. CDR3 in amino acids: CASRSQGGNTEAFF. As DNA, the CDR3 is TGTGCCAGCAGGTCACAGGGGGGTAACACTGAAGCTTTCTTT.

The J gene is TRBJ1-1, the V gene TRBV29-1; TRBD1 agrees at 9 bases. V was clipped by 6 bases and J by 4 bases; unmatched bases: 9. The CDR3 runs 14 residues. The germline gives CDR1 SQVTM, CDR2 ANQGSEA. DNA for the CDR3: TGCAGCGTAACTTTCACACAGGGGGCCACTGAAGCTTTCTTT. Its protein product is CSVTFTQGATEAFF.

The chain carries TRBV6-4 and TRBJ1-1; D is ambiguous. V gave up 0 bases and J gave up 0 bases, with 11 bases separating them. CDR1 is MRHNA, CDR2 SNTAGT, per germline. This CDR3 region has 16 residues. The CDR3: CASSDSEDTLNTEAFF. DNA of the CDR3: TGTGCCAGCAGTGACTCAGAAGACACTCTGAACACTGAAGCTTTCTTT.

CDR3 residues: CASSLVRGWDNSPLHF. The CDR3 nucleotides are TGTGCCAGCAGCTTGGTAAGGGGCTGGGATAATTCACCCCTCCACTTT. The chain uses TRBV5-4 and TRBJ1-6; tentative D call: TRBD1 (5 bases). The V and J ends lost 0 bases and 5 bases respectively, with 12 bases between them. The length of the CDR3 is 16 residues. The germline V gene encodes CDR1 SGHNT and CDR2 YYREEE (reference sequence).

The chain carries TRBV7-9 and TRBJ2-7, with 9 bases matching TRBD1. Germline V gene sequence: CDR1 SEHNR, CDR2 FQNEAQ (reference sequence). The CDR3 has 18 amino acids. V shed 5 bases and J 1 base; nucleotides not matched to a gene: 15. In DNA, the CDR3 is TGTGCCAGCAGCCCCGCCGGGACAGGGCTGGGAATTTCCTACGAGCAGTACTTC. It specifies CASSPAGTGLGISYEQYF.

The chain is built from TRBV4-1 and TRBJ2-1; D not resolved. CDR3 size: 14 residues. From germline, CDR1 is MGHRA and CDR2 YSYEKL. V was shortened by 0 bases and J by 9 bases, with 12 bases between the two germline ends. CDR3 sequence: CASSQDSSHREQFF. The CDR3 region has the DNA TGCGCCAGCAGCCAAGATTCCTCCCACCGTGAGCAGTTCTTC.

V gene TRBV4-1 combines with J gene TRBJ1-1, with D perhaps matching TRBD1 (5 bases). Trimming removed 7 bases from V and 5 bases from J, with 17 bases in between. Per germline, CDR1 MGHRA and CDR2 YSYEKL. This CDR3 region has 14 residues. CDR3 region: CASTLGGGETEAFF. The CDR3 DNA reads TGCGCCAGCACTTTGGGGGGAGGGGAAACTGAAGCTTTCTTT.

This clone occurred once. J is TRBJ1-2 and V is TRBV15; 9 bases are shared with TRBD1. The V gene's germline CDR1 is LNHNV and CDR2 YYDKDF (reference sequence). The CDR3 spans 15 residues. J gave up 7 bases and V 1 base, and 7 bases lay outside the gene matches. DNA of the CDR3: TGTGCCACCAGCAGAGGCAACAGGGGGCTACTTGGCTACACCTTC. Encoded protein: CATSRGNRGLLGYTF.

This chain links TRBV6-1 with TRBJ1-4; the D gene is possibly TRBD1 (6 bases). This CDR3 has 14 residues. With 1 base removed from V and 8 bases from J, the gap between germline ends came to 11 bases. Per the germline V gene, CDR1 is MNHNS and CDR2 is SASEGT. The CDR3 sequence is CASSEVGRGEKLFF. CDR3 in DNA: TGTGCCAGCAGTGAAGTTGGCAGGGGAGAAAAACTGTTTTTT.

V is TRBV14 and J is TRBJ1-2; maybe TRBD1 (6 bases). V gave up 4 bases and J gave up 2 bases, with 14 bases separating them. The CDR3 sequence is 15 residues long. Germline-derived CDR1 and CDR2 are SGHDN and FVKESK. The CDR3 DNA sequence: TGTGCCAGCAGCCTAACAGAGCAGGGGAACTATGGCTACACCTTC. Residues: CASSLTEQGNYGYTF.

The V and J genes are TRBV19 and TRBJ1-3; a weak D match, TRBD1 (6 bases). Trimming pared 5 bases from V and 0 bases from J, leaving 17 bases between. CDR1 LNHDA and CDR2 SQIVND come from the germline V gene (reference sequence). The CDR3 is made up of 17 amino acids. CDR3 in amino acids: CASSGGNRASSGNTIYF. CDR3 DNA sequence: TGTGCCAGTAGTGGAGGGAACAGGGCCAGCTCTGGAAACACCATATATTTT. Full variable domain (outside the CDR3, taken from reference TRBV19 and TRBJ1-3): DGGITQSPKYLFRKEGQNVTLSCEQNLNHDAMYWYRQDPGQGLRLIYYSQIVNDFQKGDIAEGYSVSREKKESFPLTVTSAQKNPTAFYLCASSGGNRASSGNTIYFGEGSWLTVV.

This chain joins TRBV11-1 and TRBJ1-2; TRBD1 matches at 7 bases. The length of the CDR3 is 15 residues. Trimming removed 5 bases from V and 2 bases from J; junction bases left unmatched: 8. Germline V gene sequence: CDR1 SGHAT, CDR2 FQDESV (reference sequence). CDR3 sequence (DNA): TGTGCCAGCAGCCACGGGGGACAGACAAACTATGGCTACACCTTC. Amino acids: CASSHGGQTNYGYTF. Full variable domain (missing parts from reference TRBV11-1 and TRBJ1-2): EAEVAQSPRYKITEKSQAVAFWCDPISGHATLYWYRQILGQGPELLVQFQDESVVDDSQLPKDRFSAERLKGVDSTLKIQPAELGDSAMYLCASSHGGQTNYGYTFGSGTRLTVV.